Listed below are T cell receptor beta chains from one sample, sequenced in a study of blood T cell repertoires in COVID-19. The table came from immunoSEQ multiplex PCR; TCRdb's copy has only in-frame clones and leaves some out. The table records about 360,000 clones, around 87% of them present only once. Sequenced: peripheral blood. The receptors were gathered from a human donor in a cohort sampled during active COVID-19. The CDR3 runs from the conserved cysteine through the conserved F or W.

TRBJ2-7	TRBV6-5	CASSYVASGYYEQYF
TRBJ2-7	TRBV11-2	CASSIGQGPYEQYF
TRBJ1-1	TRBV19	CASSGLPGGSKTEAFF
TRBJ2-3	TRBV5-1	CASSSGLPDTQYF
TRBJ2-7	TRBV27	CASSPWGGRFEQYF
TRBJ2-4	TRBV4-2	CASSQAMVADPLGTKNIQYF
TRBJ1-2	TRBV5-5	CASSLGQGRTFGYTF
TRBJ1-1	TRBV21-1	CASSKRSAGMTEAFF
TRBJ2-1	TRBV19	CASSIRTGLNEQFF
TRBJ2-3	TRBV27	CASSPWTPRGTDTQYF
TRBJ2-7	TRBV2	CASTTGGAYEQYF
TRBJ1-2	TRBV10-3	CAISESQGWYGYTF
TRBJ1-3	TRBV9	CASSVRTGGGNTIYF
TRBJ2-7	TRBV5-8	CASTLGFLGGEQYF
TRBJ1-6	TRBV7-8	CASSLQGNSPLHF
TRBJ1-2	TRBV6-5	CASSLNGEGPNGYTF
TRBJ2-5	TRBV5-5	CASSWTGGPETQYF
TRBJ1-2	TRBV18	CASSPPGNYGYTF
TRBJ1-1	TRBV7-9	CASSFPRQNTEAFF
TRBJ2-7	TRBV9	CASSVGAGGTYEQYF
TRBJ1-5	TRBV2	CASSEQGRDNQPQHF
TRBJ2-3	TRBV7-8	CASSLVWASDTQYF
TRBJ1-3	TRBV6-1	CASSELQGSGNTIYF
TRBJ2-7	TRBV7-2	CASSPRQGLSEQYF
TRBJ2-7	TRBV5-1	CASSLMVDQPISYEQYF
TRBJ2-1	TRBV11-3	CASSLDGSWSYNEQFF
TRBJ2-6	TRBV30	CAWGTGGEANVLTF
TRBJ1-2	TRBV4-1	CASNKPGQGINYGYTF
TRBJ2-3	TRBV2	CASSVGREKTDTQYF
TRBJ1-5	TRBV6-4	CASSLDNLANSNQPQHF
TRBJ2-1	TRBV28	CASRPGTGNVYNNEQFF
TRBJ1-1	TRBV7-3	CASSSDSKSEAFF
TRBJ1-5	TRBV2	CASSERGWSNQPQHF
TRBJ1-2	TRBV2	CASREQGFHDGYTF
TRBJ1-3	TRBV28	CASSQRNTIYF
TRBJ2-7	TRBV28	CASRKTGFGRGYEQYF
TRBJ1-6	TRBV9	CASSVGSSYNSPLHF
TRBJ2-7	TRBV6-5	CASSYLKGLGEQYF
TRBJ2-1	TRBV15	CATSRGQAYNEQFF
TRBJ2-3	TRBV19	CASSMGLATDTQYF
TRBJ1-5	TRBV27	CASSLFRDQPQHF
TRBJ2-3	TRBV7-8	CASSLLAGRTSDTQYF
TRBJ1-5	TRBV2	CASTVSNQPQHF
TRBJ2-7	TRBV7-2	CASSLGGQSYEQYF
TRBJ1-5	TRBV28	CASSPRGGEVVQPQHF
TRBJ1-2	TRBV18	CASSPRPINTGLYGYTF
TRBJ1-1	TRBV10-2	CASSESALTGVPNTEAFF
TRBJ2-1	TRBV28	CASSSFGLAGGRSYNEQFF
TRBJ2-5	TRBV7-2	CASSLGQFQETQYF
TRBJ2-7	TRBV11-2	CASSFRQGNEQYF
TRBJ2-2	TRBV9	CASSVEGTGWLTGELFF
TRBJ2-1	TRBV15	CATSRDLSSEQFF
TRBJ2-7	TRBV7-6	CASSLVGTRAYEQYF
TRBJ2-7	TRBV21-1	CASSKVLLKYYEQYF
TRBJ2-7	TRBV6-1	CASSDPGSPYYYYYEQYF
TRBJ1-5	TRBV19	CASSTQGGQPQHF
TRBJ1-5	TRBV11-3	CASSLGRRGLGQPQHF